The clone carrying this T cell receptor beta chain came up many times. This sample stems from a study of shared clonotypes between healthy human individuals. Within Nashville, Tennessee resided all donors, each a Caucasian adult. The CD4+ fraction was divided into a CD45RA+ naive subset and a CD45RA-negative memory subset. Clones were sequenced by immunoSEQ multiplex PCR, and TCRdb holds only the in-frame ones, with some missing. The sample lists over 850,000 clones; about 80% were seen once. Germline lookup yields CDR1 MNHEY and CDR2 SMNVEV (reference sequence). The CDR3 totals 13 residues. Unmatched junction bases numbered 3, after V lost 2 bases and J lost 8 bases.

This sequence originates from a young man in good health. Some clones in this sample may be carry-over from other donors' samples. Sequencing used memory CD4+ T cells from PBMCs. Subset meaning: CD45RA-negative fraction. The chain has TRBV27 and TRBJ1-2; TRBD1 matches at 9 bases. The CDR3 DNA sequence: TGTGCCAGCAGTTTAACAGGGGGCGACGGCTACACCTTC. Its translation: CASSLTGGDGYTF.